One sample yielded the 21 T cell receptor beta chains listed below, sequenced in a study of shared clonotypes between healthy human individuals. The method was immunoSEQ multiplex PCR; TCRdb's version includes in-frame clones alone and lacks a portion of them. The data show 170,000 or so clones, roughly 70% seen once. Sequencing input: memory CD4+ T cells sorted from blood. Regarding subset: CD45RA-negative fraction. The source is a man aged 30 to 39 in good health.

Only a few counts were recorded for this clone. This rearrangement joins TRBV20-1 to TRBJ2-1; the D gene is possibly TRBD1 (5 bases). CDR1 is DFQATT, CDR2 SNEGSKA, per germline (reference sequence). The CDR3 loop spans 11 amino acids. The CDR3 sequence is CKGTGYNEQFF. The CDR3 DNA follows: TGCAAGGGAACAGGTTACAATGAGCAGTTCTTC.

The rearrangement links TRBV5-4 to TRBJ2-6, with TRBD1 matching 10 bases. Germline CDR1 SGHNT, CDR2 YYREEE (reference sequence). CDR3 length: 18 amino acids. Unmatched junction bases numbered 6, after V lost 3 bases and J lost 0 bases. The CDR3 DNA sequence: TGTGCCAGCAGCTCTGACAGGGGGCGAACCTCTGGGGCCAACGTCCTGACTTTC. Protein sequence: CASSSDRGRTSGANVLTF. The entire variable domain, with the rest obtained from reference TRBV5-4 and TRBJ2-6, is as follows: ETGVTQSPTHLIKTRGQQVTLRCSSQSGHNTVSWYQQALGQGPQFIFQYYREEENGRGNFPPRFSGLQFPNYSSELNVNALELDDSALYLCASSSDRGRTSGANVLTFGAGSRLTVL.

This clone was detected only a few times. The chain carries TRBV28 and TRBJ1-2; 8 bases align to TRBD1. Looked up from germline, CDR1 is MDHEN and CDR2 is SYDVKM. The J segment lost 0 bases and the V segment lost 10 bases, leaving 7 bases of the junction unmatched. The CDR3 is made up of 14 amino acids. CDR3 sequence: CAIEDRATNYGYTF. The CDR3 DNA reads as TGTGCCATCGAGGACAGGGCAACTAACTATGGCTACACCTTC.

This clone was observed at least ten times. V is TRBV28 and J is TRBJ2-5; TRBD2 agrees at 14 bases. The V segment lost 6 bases and the J segment 5 bases; nucleotides outside the gene matches: 8. CDR1 is MDHEN and CDR2 is SYDVKM in the germline V gene. CDR3 length: 16 residues. CDR3 amino acids: CASSPTSGRASETQYF. The CDR3 coding sequence is TGTGCCAGCAGCCCGACTAGCGGGAGGGCCTCTGAGACCCAGTACTTC.

CDR3 protein: CAGREYNNEQFF. For the CDR3, the DNA is TGTGCCGGGCGGGAGTACAACAATGAGCAGTTCTTC. The chain has TRBV2 and TRBJ2-1; 7 nucleotides agree with TRBD2. This CDR3 comprises 12 residues. The junction had 6 bases not matched to a gene; V was cut back by 11 bases and J by 5 bases. Germline-derived CDR1 and CDR2 are SNHLY and FYNNEI.

The gene calls are TRBV5-4 and TRBJ1-2, with D hard to call. CDR3 size: 12 residues. The V gene's germline CDR1 is SGHNT and CDR2 YYREEE (reference sequence). Trimming removed 1 base at V and 6 bases at J, with 7 bases between. The CDR3 is CASSLSRDGYTF. The CDR3 DNA is TGTGCCAGCAGCTTGAGTCGCGATGGCTACACCTTC. Supplemented by reference TRBV5-4 and TRBJ1-2, the full variable domain reads ETGVTQSPTHLIKTRGQQVTLRCSSQSGHNTVSWYQQALGQGPQFIFQYYREEENGRGNFPPRFSGLQFPNYSSELNVNALELDDSALYLCASSLSRDGYTFGSGTRLTVV.

The V gene is TRBV19, the J gene TRBJ2-1; either TRBD1 or TRBD2 may supply D (5 bases each). Deletions cut 4 bases from V and 5 bases from J, with 12 bases between. The CDR3 sequence is 14 residues long. Germline V lookup: CDR1 LNHDA, CDR2 SQIVND (reference sequence). The CDR3 protein is CASSNRDGDNEQFF. The DNA for the CDR3 is TGTGCCAGTAGTAACCGGGACGGAGACAATGAGCAGTTCTTC. Together with reference TRBV19 and TRBJ2-1, the CDR3 gives the full variable domain: DGGITQSPKYLFRKEGQNVTLSCEQNLNHDAMYWYRQDPGQGLRLIYYSQIVNDFQKGDIAEGYSVSREKKESFPLTVTSAQKNPTAFYLCASSNRDGDNEQFFGPGTRLTVL.

This clone was seen a handful of times. The V call is TRBV5-1, the J call TRBJ2-2; TRBD1 is a possible D gene (7 bases). Trimming removed 3 bases at V and 5 bases at J, with 14 bases between. The CDR3 has 15 amino acids. Germline assignment: CDR1 SGHRS and CDR2 YFSETQ. CDR3: CASSSRAGGTGELFF. DNA of the CDR3: TGCGCCAGCAGCTCTCGGGCAGGGGGGACCGGGGAGCTGTTTTTT.

The count of this clone is one. The gene calls are TRBV29-1 and TRBJ2-4, with D tentatively TRBD1 (6 bases). Germline V CDR1 and CDR2: SQVTM, ANQGSEA. With 7 bases removed from V and 2 bases from J, the gap between germline ends came to 12 bases. The CDR3 contains 13 residues. CDR3 residues: CSARTGSKNIQYF. CDR3 bases: TGCAGCGCGAGAACAGGGTCCAAAAACATTCAGTACTTC.

The rearrangement joins TRBV18 to TRBJ1-5; maybe TRBD1 (5 bases). This CDR3 region has 16 residues. Looked up from germline, CDR1 is KGHSH and CDR2 is LQKENI. Deletions cut 2 bases from V and 2 bases from J, with 13 bases between. The CDR3 nucleotides read TGTGCCAGCTCACCAGCGGGGGTTGGCGGCAATCAGCCCCAGCATTTT. This translates into CASSPAGVGGNQPQHF.

The V and J genes are TRBV4-3 and TRBJ1-2; D is ambiguous. Germline V lookup: CDR1 LGHNA, CDR2 YSLEER. V was clipped by 0 bases and J by 4 bases, with 18 bases between them. The CDR3 spans 17 residues. CDR3: CASSQDTSRSPAYGYTF. CDR3 in DNA: TGCGCCAGCAGCCAAGATACGTCCAGGTCGCCAGCCTATGGCTACACCTTC.

The sample holds one count of this clone. A read error is likely here: a far larger clone is one base away. In the same sample, other DNA sequences code for this CDR3. The gene calls are TRBV2 and TRBJ2-5; TRBD1 matches at 9 bases. Germline values: CDR1 SNHLY, CDR2 FYNNEI. This CDR3 has 14 residues. CDR3: CASHRQGGVETQYF. CDR3 in DNA: TGTGCCAGCCATAGACAGGGGGGGGTAGAGACTCAGTACTTC. The full variable domain, with the rest looked up from reference TRBV2 and TRBJ2-5, is EPEVTQTPSHQVTQMGQEVILRCVPISNHLYFYWYRQILGQKVEFLVSFYNNEISEKSEIFDDQFSVERPDGSNFTLKIRSTKLEDSAMYFCASHRQGGVETQYFGPGTRLLVL.

The rearrangement uses TRBV5-1 and TRBJ2-5; D not certain. Germline lookup yields CDR1 SGHRS and CDR2 YFSETQ. This CDR3 has 12 residues. Between the trimmed V and J ends, which lost 2 bases and 4 bases, there was a span of 6 bases. CDR3 sequence reads: CASSLTLETQYF. The CDR3 nucleotides are TGCGCCAGCAGCTTAACCCTAGAGACCCAGTACTTC.

This sequence joins TRBV28 and TRBJ1-2; 8 bases match TRBD1. With V trimmed by 8 bases and J by 5 bases, 10 bases remained unmatched. Per germline, CDR1 MDHEN and CDR2 SYDVKM. The CDR3 sequence is 14 residues long. The CDR3 protein is CASLPDREWYGYTF. In DNA, the CDR3 is TGTGCCAGCCTCCCGGACAGGGAATGGTATGGCTACACCTTC.

The CDR3 DNA follows: TGTGCCAGCAGTCTAATTCAGGGAGGGAGAGAAAAACTGTTTTTT. Protein product: CASSLIQGGREKLFF. The V call is TRBV28, the J call TRBJ1-4; weak D call: TRBD1 (5 bases). The CDR3 length is 15 residues. Trimming left V 5 bases short and J 8 bases short, with 18 bases between. Per germline, CDR1 MDHEN and CDR2 SYDVKM.

This chain uses TRBV4-3 with TRBJ2-1, with 7 bases that match TRBD2. Germline CDR1 LGHNA, CDR2 YSLEER. J gave up 0 bases and V 2 bases, and 10 bases lay outside the gene matches. The CDR3 has 18 amino acids. The CDR3 nucleotides read TGCGCCAGCAGCCAATCCTCTTGGCGGGAGAGCTCCTACAATGAGCAGTTCTTC. Its protein is CASSQSSWRESSYNEQFF.

In regard to this clone: Mismatch with germline at one junction end may stem from a read error. The gene calls are TRBV2 and TRBJ1-2, with a weak D call TRBD1 (5 bases). CDR1 and CDR2 (germline): SNHLY, FYNNEI. There are 12 residues in the CDR3. The CDR3 is CASREDSYGYTF. The CDR3 DNA follows: TGTGCCAGCAGGGAAGACAGTTATGGCTACACCTTC.

The chain joins TRBV5-1 to TRBJ2-5; no clear D gene. The germline V gene encodes CDR1 SGHRS and CDR2 YFSETQ. The V gene lost 5 bases and the J gene lost 5 bases, with 13 bases spanning the gap. This CDR3 contains 13 residues. For the CDR3, the DNA is TGCGCCAGCAGTAGGAGATCGAGGGAGACCCAGTACTTC. This translates into CASSRRSRETQYF.

The chain recombines TRBV5-1 with TRBJ2-5; possibly TRBD2 for D (6 bases). The CDR3 contains 16 residues. Germline V lookup: CDR1 SGHRS, CDR2 YFSETQ. Trimming pared 6 bases from V and 5 bases from J, leaving 23 bases between. Here the CDR3 DNA reads TGCGCCAGCAACCCCCAGTGGGACTCCCCCTCGGAGACCCAGTACTTC. Translation: CASNPQWDSPSETQYF.

This clone was counted between two and nine times. This chain uses TRBV25-1 with TRBJ2-5; D remains ambiguous. CDR3 length: 17 amino acids. Germline V gives CDR1 MGHDK, CDR2 SYGVNS. Trimming shortened V by 1 base and J by 5 bases, and 20 bases separated the two germline ends. CDR3 sequence reads: CASSESLLGLDDETQYF. The CDR3 bases are TGTGCCAGCAGTGAATCCCTCCTCGGGTTAGATGATGAGACCCAGTACTTC.

The V and J genes are TRBV5-1 and TRBJ1-2, with D possibly being TRBD1 (6 bases). The ends were cut back, 0 bases at V and 3 bases at J, with 15 bases in the middle. CDR3 length: 16 amino acids. Germline V gene data show CDR1 as SGHRS and CDR2 as YFSETQ. This CDR3 reads CASSLAGQGFDYGYTF. The CDR3 DNA reads TGCGCCAGCAGCTTGGCGGGACAAGGTTTTGACTATGGCTACACCTTC.